The 14 T cell receptor beta chains listed next were all sequenced from one sample in a study of somatic mutations in cytotoxic T cells in rheumatoid arthritis. This table comes from immunoSEQ multiplex PCR, and its TCRdb copy is limited to in-frame clones, with some not included. This repertoire shows 14,000 or so clones, 82% found once; its top ten account for just under 30%. The specimen sequenced was CD8+ T cells sorted from blood. The receptors come from an adult with rheumatoid arthritis.

This rearrangement joins TRBV9 to TRBJ1-4; weak D call: TRBD1 (6 bases). The CDR3 has 16 amino acids. The V gene's germline CDR1 is SGDLS and CDR2 YYNGEE. V lost 2 bases and J lost 4, with 15 bases in between. In DNA form, the CDR3 reads TGTGCCAGCAGCGTCAGGGGCGAGCCTTTTAATGAAAAACTGTTTTTT. Its protein is CASSVRGEPFNEKLFF.

The genes are TRBV4-3 and TRBJ2-3, with TRBD1 matching over 9 bases. This CDR3 contains 14 residues. Germline CDR1 LGHNA, CDR2 YSLEER. The J segment lost 3 bases and the V segment lost 4 bases, leaving 2 bases of the junction unmatched. The DNA for the CDR3 is TGCGCCAGCAGCCCAGGGACAGGGACAGATACGCAGTATTTT. It specifies CASSPGTGTDTQYF.

The gene calls are TRBV10-2 and TRBJ1-2; 9 bases agree with TRBD1. The CDR3 has 19 residues. The ends lost 3 bases at V and 0 bases at J; junction bases unmatched: 14. In germline, CDR1 is WSHSY, CDR2 SAAADI. The CDR3 here is CASSDMGQGSEGANYGYTF. In DNA, the CDR3 is TGCGCCAGCAGTGATATGGGACAGGGTTCCGAGGGGGCTAACTATGGCTACACCTTC.

The chain is built from TRBV7-2 and TRBJ1-3, with 8 bases lining up with TRBD1. Germline CDR1 is SGHTA and CDR2 is FQGNSA. V was clipped by 6 bases and J by 0 bases; unmatched bases: 7. The CDR3 runs to 16 residues. CDR3: CASSLQGAVSGNTIYF. In nucleotides, the CDR3 is TGTGCCAGCAGTCTGCAGGGGGCTGTCTCTGGAAACACCATATATTTT.

The J gene is TRBJ2-5, the V gene TRBV2, with D possibly TRBD2 on 7 matching bases. The CDR3 consists of 12 residues. Germline CDR1 SNHLY, CDR2 FYNNEI. Trimming took 9 bases from V and 9 from J, leaving 17 bases between them. For the CDR3, the DNA is TGTGCCAGTAGGGGGGGGGCCCACGCCCAGTACTTC. Residues: CASRGGAHAQYF.

Judged by abundance, this clone is medium-sized. The chain links TRBV7-8 to TRBJ2-2; D is ambiguous. The germline V gene has CDR1 SGHVS and CDR2 FQNEAQ. The CDR3 sequence is 12 residues long. The ends were cut back, 8 bases at V and 6 bases at J, with 10 bases in the middle. The CDR3 region is CASPSGSGELFF. The CDR3 DNA reads TGTGCCAGCCCTTCAGGATCCGGGGAGCTGTTTTTT. The variable domain in full, completed from reference TRBV7-8 and TRBJ2-2, reads GAGVSQSPRYKVAKRGQDVALRCDPISGHVSLFWYQQALGQGPEFLTYFQNEAQLDKSGLPSDRFFAERPEGSVSTLKIQRTQQEDSAVYLCASPSGSGELFFGEGSRLTVL.

This rearrangement joins TRBV19 to TRBJ2-7; D possibly uses TRBD1 or TRBD2 (5 bases each). Germline V gives CDR1 LNHDA, CDR2 SQIVND (reference sequence). The length of the CDR3 is 14 residues. The germline V and J ends were trimmed by 2 bases and 4 bases, with 12 bases remaining between them. CDR3 in DNA: TGTGCCAGTAGTATAAATGGGGGAGCTTACGAGCAGTACTTC. This sequence encodes CASSINGGAYEQYF.

The chain employs TRBV28 and TRBJ2-3; tentatively, D is TRBD1 (6 bases). CDR1 and CDR2 from the germline V gene are MDHEN and SYDVKM. Trimming left V 5 bases short and J 1 base short, with 13 bases between. The CDR3 has 15 amino acids. The CDR3: CASSPQGRRTDTQYF. In DNA form, the CDR3 reads TGTGCCAGCAGTCCCCAGGGGAGACGCACAGATACGCAGTATTTT.

The CDR3 reads CASSQITGTGYNSPLHF. The CDR3, as DNA: TGTGCCAGCAGCCAGATTACCGGGACAGGGTATAATTCACCCCTCCACTTT. The J gene is TRBJ1-6, the V gene TRBV5-5; 9 nucleotides agree with TRBD1. This CDR3 spans 17 amino acids. The trim removed 4 bases at V and 4 bases at J, leaving 9 bases unmatched. Germline V gene sequence: CDR1 SGHKS, CDR2 YYEKEE (reference sequence).

The chain uses TRBV28 and TRBJ2-3; 13 nucleotides line up with TRBD2. In germline, CDR1 is MDHEN, CDR2 SYDVKM. Trimming took 3 bases from V and 4 from J; bases not matched to a gene: 4. The CDR3 covers 16 residues. CDR3 sequence (DNA): TGTGCCAGCAGTTTTCGGACTAGCGGGAGCCCAGATACGCAGTATTTT. Translating gives CASSFRTSGSPDTQYF.

The chain has TRBV7-9 and TRBJ2-2, with 7 bases fitting TRBD1. In germline, CDR1 is SEHNR, CDR2 FQNEAQ (reference sequence). The V segment lost 2 bases and the J segment 4 bases; nucleotides outside the gene matches: 7. CDR3 length equals 16 residues. This chain's CDR3 is CASSLPDRDGTGELFF. The CDR3 DNA follows: TGTGCCAGCAGCTTACCTGACAGGGATGGCACCGGGGAGCTGTTTTTT.

CDR3 DNA sequence: TGTGCCAGCAGCCCTTGGACAGCCTTCAACTATGGCTACACCTTC. It yields the protein CASSPWTAFNYGYTF. V gene TRBV5-8 combines with J gene TRBJ1-2; D is possibly TRBD1 (6 bases). The germline CDR1 and CDR2 sequences are SGHTS and YDEGEE. The CDR3 has 15 amino acids. The germline V and J ends were trimmed by 4 bases and 2 bases, with 15 bases remaining between them. The variable domain in full, with the rest retrieved from reference TRBV5-8 and TRBJ1-2, is EAGVTQSPTHLIKTRGQQATLRCSPISGHTSVYWYQQALGLGLQFLLWYDEGEERNRGNFPPRFSGRQFPNYSSELNVNALELEDSALYLCASSPWTAFNYGYTFGSGTRLTVV.

This chain uses TRBV27 with TRBJ2-7; weak D call: TRBD1 (5 bases). Germline-derived CDR1 and CDR2 are MNHEY and SMNVEV (reference sequence). CDR3 size: 11 residues. Trimming took 2 bases from V and 6 from J, leaving 5 bases between them. CDR3 sequence (DNA): TGTGCCAGCAGTTTAGGGGCCGAGCAGTACTTC. This codes for CASSLGAEQYF.

In its sample, this clone was seen a few times. The V and J genes are TRBV4-1 and TRBJ1-5; D gene ambiguous. V gave up 2 bases and J gave up 2 bases, with 7 bases separating them. The CDR3 is 14 amino acids. Germline V lookup: CDR1 MGHRA, CDR2 YSYEKL. The CDR3 protein is CASSQSPGNQPQHF. The DNA for the CDR3 is TGCGCCAGCAGCCAAAGCCCGGGCAATCAGCCCCAGCATTTT.